This TCR beta chain stems from a study of T cell responses to AZD1222 COVID-19 vaccine. Overall study context: Recipients boosted at about 4 weeks or about 12 weeks are pooled.

The CDR3 runs to 13 residues. V shed 10 bases and J shed 5 bases, with 15 bases lying between them. Germline V gives CDR1 MNHEY, CDR2 SMNVEV (reference sequence). Sequencing used immunoSEQ multiplex PCR; TCRdb keeps in-frame clones, though not all of them. Of approximately 110,000 clones listed, around 90% were seen once; the top ten hold 7% to 10%. With respect to this clone: Its antigen remains unknown.

Broader study findings: The sample set comprised mostly white British donors with more females, and clonal diversity was possibly underestimated.

The receptor was derived from an adult in good health. The material sequenced was peripheral blood, taken on day 0 of AZD1222 vaccination. J is TRBJ2-1 and V is TRBV27; TRBD1 is a possible D gene (5 bases). The CDR3 DNA follows: TGTGCCATCCTGGGGCCAGGGAACAATGAGCAGTTCTTC. It is translated as CAILGPGNNEQFF.